This is a list of T cell receptor beta chains from one sample in a study of T-cell memory formation after mild COVID-19. One entry per CDR3 protein results from TCRdb running MiXCR on the 5' RACE reads. The top ten clones hold less than 45% of a sample with approximately 89,000 distinct CDR3 sequences, 13% of them seen once. Sequenced: PBMCs or a T cell subset sorted from them (not recorded which). The receptors were gathered from a young man who had mild COVID-19 (a few samples of this study predate the infection). Cell type and time point are not known. Both conserved end residues are part of each CDR3. The order of the fields is J gene, D gene, V gene, clone size, CDR3 DNA, CDR3 protein. A D gene is named only where the DNA matches it firmly. Rows may omit the clone size; those that give it use once, few, many or a size class.

J gene: TRBJ2-3; D gene: TRBD2; V gene: TRBV6-4; clone size: -; CDR3 DNA: TGTGCCAGCAGTGAAGCAGCGGGGGGTACCACAGATACGCAGTATTTT; CDR3 protein: CASSEAAGGTTDTQYF
J gene: TRBJ2-3; D gene: TRBD2; V gene: TRBV5-1; clone size: few; CDR3 DNA: TGCGCCAGCAGCCGGGGACTAGCGGGGGGGACAGATACGCAGTATTTT; CDR3 protein: CASSRGLAGGTDTQYF
J gene: TRBJ1-1; D gene: -; V gene: TRBV15; clone size: -; CDR3 DNA: TGTGCCACCAGCAACCCCAGACAGGCGAACACTGAAGCTTTCTTT; CDR3 protein: CATSNPRQANTEAFF
J gene: TRBJ2-1; D gene: -; V gene: TRBV9; clone size: once; CDR3 DNA: TGTGCCAGCAGCGTAGCGGGGTCCAACCCCAGGAGCTCCTACAATGAGCAGTTCTTC; CDR3 protein: CASSVAGSNPRSSYNEQFF
J gene: TRBJ1-1; D gene: -; V gene: TRBV6-2/TRBV6-3; clone size: -; CDR3 DNA: TGTGCCAGCAGTGCCTCTGGGGGGACTGAAGCTTTCTTT; CDR3 protein: CASSASGGTEAFF
J gene: TRBJ2-7; D gene: -; V gene: TRBV5-5; clone size: once; CDR3 DNA: TGTGCCAGCGGTAGGGGGGACCCAACCGAGCAGTACTTC; CDR3 protein: CASGRGDPTEQYF
J gene: TRBJ2-5; D gene: TRBD1; V gene: TRBV7-2; clone size: few; CDR3 DNA: TGTGCCAGCAGCTCATGGACAGGGGAAGAGACCCAGTACTTC; CDR3 protein: CASSSWTGEETQYF
J gene: TRBJ2-3; D gene: TRBD1; V gene: TRBV27; clone size: few; CDR3 DNA: TGTGCCAGCAGTTTATCCCGACAGGGGGCCGCAGATACGCAGTATTTT; CDR3 protein: CASSLSRQGAADTQYF
J gene: TRBJ1-1; D gene: -; V gene: TRBV12-3/TRBV12-4; clone size: -; CDR3 DNA: TGTGCCAGCAGTTTGGGGGGCGCGGGAGCTTTCTTT; CDR3 protein: CASSLGGAGAFF
J gene: TRBJ2-5; D gene: TRBD2; V gene: TRBV7-8; clone size: -; CDR3 DNA: TGTGCCAGCAGCTTAGCCGCGGGGGGGCCCGGTTTGGAGACCCAGTACTTC; CDR3 protein: CASSLAAGGPGLETQYF
J gene: TRBJ2-7; D gene: -; V gene: TRBV29-1; clone size: -; CDR3 DNA: TGCAGCGCCACCGGACTCGCTACCTACGAGCAGTACTTC; CDR3 protein: CSATGLATYEQYF
J gene: TRBJ1-4; D gene: -; V gene: TRBV7-6; clone size: few; CDR3 DNA: TGTGCCAGCAGTAGCCCGCAGGCCCATAATGAAAAACTGTTTTTT; CDR3 protein: CASSSPQAHNEKLFF
J gene: TRBJ1-2; D gene: TRBD1; V gene: TRBV29-1; clone size: -; CDR3 DNA: TGCAGCGTTGAAGCGACAGGGGACGACTATGGCTACACCTTC; CDR3 protein: CSVEATGDDYGYTF
J gene: TRBJ2-1; D gene: TRBD2; V gene: TRBV20-1; clone size: -; CDR3 DNA: TGCAGTGCTAACATCCTCGGGGGGAGCTCCTACAATGAGCAGTTCTTC; CDR3 protein: CSANILGGSSYNEQFF
J gene: TRBJ1-6; D gene: TRBD1; V gene: TRBV6-5; clone size: -; CDR3 DNA: TGTGCCAGCAGCCACTACTTAGGGGACAGCAATTCACCCCTCCACTTT; CDR3 protein: CASSHYLGDSNSPLHF
J gene: TRBJ2-7; D gene: TRBD1; V gene: TRBV7-9; clone size: few; CDR3 DNA: TGTGCCAGCAGCTTAGTGGGACAGGACTACGAGCAGTACTTC; CDR3 protein: CASSLVGQDYEQYF
J gene: TRBJ2-7; D gene: TRBD1; V gene: TRBV6-2/TRBV6-3; clone size: -; CDR3 DNA: TGTGCCAGCACCTCAGTTCTACAGGGGTTCAGCTCCTACGAGCAGTACTTC; CDR3 protein: CASTSVLQGFSSYEQYF
J gene: TRBJ2-3; D gene: TRBD2; V gene: TRBV27; clone size: few; CDR3 DNA: TGTGCCAGCAGTCCGAGTTCTGGGACTAGAGTGGCAGATACGCAGTATTTT; CDR3 protein: CASSPSSGTRVADTQYF
J gene: TRBJ2-2; D gene: -; V gene: TRBV11-3; clone size: -; CDR3 DNA: TGTGCCAGCAGCTTAGCAGGGAACACCGGGGAGCTGTTTTTT; CDR3 protein: CASSLAGNTGELFF
J gene: TRBJ2-3; D gene: TRBD1; V gene: TRBV4-3; clone size: few; CDR3 DNA: TGCGCCAGCAGCCAAGGGGGCAGGGGGCGCGGAGATACGCAGTATTTT; CDR3 protein: CASSQGGRGRGDTQYF
J gene: TRBJ2-3; D gene: -; V gene: TRBV7-9; clone size: -; CDR3 DNA: TGTGCCAGCAGCTTACCCAGCACAGATACGCAGTATTTT; CDR3 protein: CASSLPSTDTQYF
J gene: TRBJ2-1; D gene: TRBD1; V gene: TRBV7-9; clone size: -; CDR3 DNA: TGTGCCAGCAGCTCCGCCGGCAGGGGGCTCGATGAGCAGTTCTTC; CDR3 protein: CASSSAGRGLDEQFF
J gene: TRBJ2-3; D gene: -; V gene: TRBV27; clone size: few; CDR3 DNA: TGTGCCAGCAGGAGGGGTGGGGCAGATACGCAGTATTTT; CDR3 protein: CASRRGGADTQYF
J gene: TRBJ1-5; D gene: TRBD1; V gene: TRBV7-2; clone size: few; CDR3 DNA: TGTGCCAGCAGCTTATACAGGGGAAGCAATCAGCCCCAGCATTTT; CDR3 protein: CASSLYRGSNQPQHF
J gene: TRBJ1-4; D gene: -; V gene: TRBV25-1; clone size: -; CDR3 DNA: TGTGCCAGCAGTGAATGGCAGGGGCCTGAAAAACTGTTTTTT; CDR3 protein: CASSEWQGPEKLFF
J gene: TRBJ2-1; D gene: -; V gene: TRBV28; clone size: -; CDR3 DNA: TGTGCCAGCAGTTCAGGACTTTACAATGAGCGGTTCTTC; CDR3 protein: CASSSGLYNERFF
J gene: TRBJ1-1; D gene: -; V gene: TRBV7-9; clone size: few; CDR3 DNA: TGTGCCAGCAGCCTACCGGCCTACTTGAACACTGAAGCTTTCTTT; CDR3 protein: CASSLPAYLNTEAFF
J gene: TRBJ2-2; D gene: -; V gene: TRBV24-1; clone size: -; CDR3 DNA: TGTGCCACCAGGGGGCGGCTGAACACCGGGGAGCTGTTTTTT; CDR3 protein: CATRGRLNTGELFF
J gene: TRBJ2-3; D gene: TRBD2; V gene: TRBV7-8; clone size: many; CDR3 DNA: TGTGCCAGCAGCCCGGGGACTAGCGGGAATACGCAGTATTTT; CDR3 protein: CASSPGTSGNTQYF
J gene: TRBJ2-3; D gene: -; V gene: TRBV7-7; clone size: few; CDR3 DNA: TGTGCTAGCAGCTTAGGTCGGGGGGATACGCAGTATTTT; CDR3 protein: CASSLGRGDTQYF
J gene: TRBJ2-3; D gene: TRBD2; V gene: TRBV10-3; clone size: -; CDR3 DNA: TGTGCCATCAGTGAGACTAGCGGTAATACGCAGTATTTT; CDR3 protein: CAISETSGNTQYF
J gene: TRBJ2-3; D gene: TRBD2; V gene: TRBV4-1; clone size: -; CDR3 DNA: TGCGCCAGCAGCCTCGGGACTAGCGGGGGGCCGAGCACAGATACGCAGTATTTT; CDR3 protein: CASSLGTSGGPSTDTQYF
J gene: TRBJ2-7; D gene: TRBD1; V gene: TRBV27; clone size: few; CDR3 DNA: TGTGCCAGCAGTTTAGTCAGGACAGGGGGGACTCTAGAGCAGTACTTC; CDR3 protein: CASSLVRTGGTLEQYF
J gene: TRBJ2-2; D gene: -; V gene: TRBV10-3; clone size: few; CDR3 DNA: TGTGCCATCAGTGATGCAGGACTCAACACCGGGGAGCTGTTTTTT; CDR3 protein: CAISDAGLNTGELFF
J gene: TRBJ2-3; D gene: -; V gene: TRBV5-1; clone size: -; CDR3 DNA: TGCGCCAGCAAATGGTACCCGGGGACAACAGATACGCAGTATTTT; CDR3 protein: CASKWYPGTTDTQYF
J gene: TRBJ1-2; D gene: TRBD1; V gene: TRBV7-2; clone size: -; CDR3 DNA: TGTGCCAGCAGCACCCGGGACAGGAGCTACTATGGCTACACCTTC; CDR3 protein: CASSTRDRSYYGYTF
J gene: TRBJ2-7; D gene: TRBD1; V gene: TRBV29-1; clone size: -; CDR3 DNA: TGCAGCGTTGAAGCGGACAGGGGTGGCTACGAGCAGTACTTC; CDR3 protein: CSVEADRGGYEQYF
J gene: TRBJ2-3; D gene: -; V gene: TRBV5-1; clone size: -; CDR3 DNA: TGCGCCAGCAGCTTCGTAAAACGGGGGCCTAGCACAGATACGCAGTATTTT; CDR3 protein: CASSFVKRGPSTDTQYF
J gene: TRBJ2-2; D gene: -; V gene: TRBV3-1; clone size: many; CDR3 DNA: TGTGCCAGCAGCCAACCGACGGGGGCGGCTGCCGGGGAGCTGTTTTTT; CDR3 protein: CASSQPTGAAAGELFF
J gene: TRBJ2-2; D gene: -; V gene: TRBV4-2; clone size: -; CDR3 DNA: TGTGCCAGCAGCCATTCGCCGTGGGTCTCCCCCACCGGGGAGCTGTTTTTT; CDR3 protein: CASSHSPWVSPTGELFF
J gene: TRBJ1-5; D gene: -; V gene: TRBV29-1; clone size: few; CDR3 DNA: TGCAGCGTTGGGTCCAGCGATAGCAATCAGCCCCAGCATTTT; CDR3 protein: CSVGSSDSNQPQHF
J gene: TRBJ2-7; D gene: TRBD1; V gene: TRBV4-1; clone size: few; CDR3 DNA: TGCGCCAGCGGACCACTCGGGACAGACCTTTACGAGCAGTACTTC; CDR3 protein: CASGPLGTDLYEQYF
J gene: TRBJ1-2; D gene: -; V gene: TRBV29-1; clone size: -; CDR3 DNA: TGCAGCGTTGAAGGCAGGGAGGTAGGGGGCTACACCTTC; CDR3 protein: CSVEGREVGGYTF
J gene: TRBJ2-1; D gene: -; V gene: TRBV7-9; clone size: -; CDR3 DNA: TGTGCCAGCAGCTCACGGGAAACCGGGACGACTTACAATGAGCAGTTCTTC; CDR3 protein: CASSSRETGTTYNEQFF
J gene: TRBJ1-1; D gene: -; V gene: TRBV11-2; clone size: -; CDR3 DNA: TGTGCCAGCAGCTTAGACGAGGAGGGGCTGACTGAAGCTTTCTTT; CDR3 protein: CASSLDEEGLTEAFF
J gene: TRBJ2-3; D gene: -; V gene: TRBV5-1; clone size: few; CDR3 DNA: TGCGCCAGCAGCTTGGCCCGGGCTCGCGGCACAGATACGCAGTATTTT; CDR3 protein: CASSLARARGTDTQYF
J gene: TRBJ2-3; D gene: -; V gene: TRBV29-1; clone size: -; CDR3 DNA: TGCAGCGTTGACACTGGGGCCCTCACAGATACGCAGTATTTT; CDR3 protein: CSVDTGALTDTQYF
J gene: TRBJ2-2; D gene: TRBD1; V gene: TRBV5-6; clone size: few; CDR3 DNA: TGTGCCAGCAGCCCGGACGGGACAGGGAACACCGGGGAGCTGTTTTTT; CDR3 protein: CASSPDGTGNTGELFF
J gene: TRBJ1-6; D gene: -; V gene: TRBV6-2/TRBV6-3; clone size: -; CDR3 DNA: TGTGCCAGCAGGAACGATCCGGGATTTGATAATTCACCCCTCCACTTT; CDR3 protein: CASRNDPGFDNSPLHF
J gene: TRBJ2-7; D gene: TRBD2; V gene: TRBV4-1; clone size: few; CDR3 DNA: TGCGCCAGCAGCCAAGAAGTAGCGGGGTCCTACGAGCAGTACTTC; CDR3 protein: CASSQEVAGSYEQYF